The next 21 T cell receptor beta chains were all read from a single sample in a study of blood T cell repertoires in COVID-19. Data came from immunoSEQ multiplex PCR; TCRdb stores just in-frame clones and leaves some out. The table includes fewer than 300,000 clones, around 90% detected once. Sequenced sample: PBMCs or T cells enriched from blood (not recorded which). These receptors came from a woman between 40 and 50 years old with acute COVID-19.

The J gene is TRBJ2-5, the V gene TRBV6-5; 10 bases line up with TRBD1. The CDR3 spans 15 residues. V lost 6 bases and J lost 3; bases outside the gene matches: 7. Per the germline V gene, CDR1 is MNHEY and CDR2 is SVGAGI. CDR3 in amino acids: CASRPDRGAKETQYF. The CDR3 region has the DNA TGTGCCAGCAGGCCGGACAGGGGGGCAAAAGAGACCCAGTACTTC.

The V call is TRBV6-5, the J call TRBJ1-2, with 9 bases fitting TRBD1. The germline CDR1 and CDR2 sequences are MNHEY and SVGAGI. V lost 6 bases to trimming and J lost 4 bases; unmatched junction nucleotides: 9. This CDR3 is built from 15 residues. The CDR3 nucleotides read TGTGCCAGCAGCTCTACAGGGGGCTTTACCTATGGCTACACCTTC. This codes for CASSSTGGFTYGYTF.

V is TRBV7-2 and J is TRBJ2-1, with D maybe TRBD2 (6 bases). The CDR3 length is 15 residues. V lost 7 bases and J 3 bases, leaving 16 bases between the germline ends. Germline CDR1 is SGHTA and CDR2 is FQGNSA. Here the CDR3 reads CASTPQGGVYNEQFF. In nucleotides, the CDR3 is TGTGCCAGCACCCCTCAGGGCGGGGTCTACAATGAGCAGTTCTTC.

The V call is TRBV7-2, the J call TRBJ2-4; D ambiguous. The CDR3 totals 14 residues. Germline-derived CDR1 and CDR2 are SGHTA and FQGNSA. V lost 0 bases to trimming and J lost 1 base, with 4 bases between them. As DNA, the CDR3 is TGTGCCAGCAGCTTAGCGCGGGCCAAAAACATTCAGTACTTC. Its translation: CASSLARAKNIQYF.

This chain links TRBV7-8 with TRBJ2-6; 8 bases match TRBD2. There are 19 residues in the CDR3. Germline assignment: CDR1 SGHVS and CDR2 FQNEAQ. V was clipped by 2 bases and J by 4 bases; unmatched bases: 13. CDR3 loop: CASSLSRLAGIPGANVLTF. CDR3 nucleotides: TGTGCCAGCAGCTTATCCCGTCTAGCGGGTATACCCGGGGCCAACGTCCTGACTTTC.

The count of this clone is one. The chain links TRBV14 to TRBJ1-3, with 8 bases lining up with TRBD1. Losses at the gene ends were 4 bases for V and 5 bases for J; bases not matched to a gene: 4. CDR1 is SGHDN, CDR2 FVKESK, per germline. There are 14 residues in the CDR3. CDR3 coding DNA: TGTGCCAGCAGCCTCAGGACAGGGCGAAACACCATATATTTT. Its protein is CASSLRTGRNTIYF.

The chain couples TRBV18 to TRBJ2-5; D is perhaps TRBD2 (6 bases). From germline, CDR1 is KGHSH and CDR2 LQKENI. The CDR3 sequence is 13 residues long. Trimming removed 2 bases at V and 2 bases at J, with 6 bases between. The CDR3 spells CASSPAGQETQYF. The CDR3 DNA sequence: TGTGCCAGCTCACCAGCGGGACAAGAGACCCAGTACTTC. Drawing the rest from reference TRBV18 and TRBJ2-5, the complete variable domain is NAGVMQNPRHLVRRRGQEARLRCSPMKGHSHVYWYRQLPEEGLKFMVYLQKENIIDESGMPKERFSAEFPKEGPSILRIQQVVRGDSAAYFCASSPAGQETQYFGPGTRLLVL.

This sequence joins TRBV20-1 and TRBJ1-6; 7 bases are a match to TRBD1. The CDR3 has 13 residues. CDR1 and CDR2 (germline): DFQATT, SNEGSKA (reference sequence). After removal of 3 bases from V and 10 bases from J, the junction contained 6 bases not matched to a gene. The chain's CDR3 is CSASRQGVSPLHF. CDR3 in DNA: TGCAGTGCTAGTAGGCAGGGGGTGTCACCCCTCCACTTT.

V usage is TRBV5-1 and J usage is TRBJ2-7; tentatively, D is TRBD2 (6 bases). V dropped 3 bases and J dropped 2 bases, with 15 bases sitting between them. CDR3 size: 15 residues. Per the germline V gene, CDR1 is SGHRS and CDR2 is YFSETQ. Written as DNA, the CDR3 is TGCGCCAGCAGCTCCGGAGGGGCACGACCCTACGAGCAGTACTTC. Protein: CASSSGGARPYEQYF.

The chain is built from TRBV14 and TRBJ1-1; TRBD1 is a possible D gene (6 bases). CDR3 length equals 17 residues. Germline V CDR1 and CDR2: SGHDN, FVKESK. V was pared by 0 bases and J by 5 bases, with 19 bases between. The CDR3 sequence: CASSQDLGQTQGTEAFF. The CDR3 DNA sequence: TGTGCCAGCAGCCAAGATCTGGGGCAGACCCAGGGGACTGAAGCTTTCTTT.

This clone was picked up one time. This chain connects TRBV7-9 to TRBJ2-1; D perhaps matches TRBD2 (5 bases). The length of the CDR3 is 14 residues. The germline gives CDR1 SEHNR, CDR2 FQNEAQ (reference sequence). V was clipped by 4 bases and J by 6 bases, with 13 bases between them. The CDR3 DNA reads as TGTGCCAGCAGCTCCCTAACCGGGGTCAATGAGCAGTTCTTC. Its protein is CASSSLTGVNEQFF.

This sequence joins TRBV28 and TRBJ1-5; 10 bases align to TRBD1. Germline CDR1 is MDHEN and CDR2 is SYDVKM. The V gene end was trimmed by 5 bases and the J gene end by 2 bases; junction bases not matched to a gene: 9. The CDR3 covers 17 residues. CDR3 residues: CASSPQPGTGGNQPQHF. As DNA, the CDR3 is TGTGCCAGCAGTCCCCAACCAGGGACAGGGGGCAATCAGCCCCAGCATTTT.

V gene TRBV4-3 combines with J gene TRBJ2-7, with 7 bases fitting TRBD2. CDR1 and CDR2 from the germline V gene are LGHNA and YSLEER. Germline trimming cut 1 base from V and 0 bases from J; bases unmatched to any gene: 12. CDR3 length: 18 amino acids. CDR3 nucleotides: TGCGCCAGCAGCCAAGGGGAGGGTTTCCGGGACCACTCCTACGAGCAGTACTTC. Its protein product is CASSQGEGFRDHSYEQYF.

This sequence joins TRBV9 and TRBJ2-1; TRBD1 matches at 12 bases. The V gene end was trimmed by 1 base and the J gene end by 7 bases; junction bases not matched to a gene: 6. There are 16 residues in the CDR3. Germline lookup yields CDR1 SGDLS and CDR2 YYNGEE. CDR3 DNA: TGTGCCAGCAGCGTAAGGGGGACAGGGGGCAGGAATGAGCAGTTCTTC. It yields the protein CASSVRGTGGRNEQFF. Based on the CDR3 plus reference TRBV9 and TRBJ2-1, the full variable domain is DSGVTQTPKHLITATGQRVTLRCSPRSGDLSVYWYQQSLDQGLQFLIQYYNGEERAKGNILERFSAQQFPDLHSELNLSSLELGDSALYFCASSVRGTGGRNEQFFGPGTRLTVL.

The genes are TRBV28 and TRBJ2-7, with D maybe TRBD1 (6 bases). Germline CDR1 MDHEN, CDR2 SYDVKM. V lost 7 bases and J 3 bases, leaving 28 bases between the germline ends. There are 18 residues in the CDR3. The CDR3 sequence is CASTSTTGLSFVYYEQYF. The CDR3 nucleotides read TGTGCCAGCACGTCAACTACAGGGCTCTCGTTCGTCTACTACGAGCAGTACTTC.

The chain combines TRBV7-6 with TRBJ2-7; 7 nucleotides agree with TRBD1. The CDR3 has 14 residues. V was clipped by 5 bases and J by 3 bases; unmatched bases: 7. Germline assignment: CDR1 SGHVS and CDR2 FNYEAQ. The CDR3 spells CASSLAQGDYEQYF. The CDR3, as DNA: TGTGCCAGCAGCCTGGCTCAGGGGGACTACGAGCAGTACTTC.

V and J are TRBV30 and TRBJ1-2, with D possibly matching TRBD1 (5 bases). In germline, CDR1 is GTSNPN, CDR2 SVGIG (reference sequence). The V end lost 2 bases, the J end lost 5 bases, and 15 bases lay between the germline ends. This CDR3 has 14 residues. This CDR3 is CAWSRGHLRYGYTF. The CDR3, as DNA: TGTGCCTGGAGTCGAGGACATCTTAGGTATGGCTACACCTTC.

Worth noting for this clone: The junction shows a germline mismatch at one end, possibly a read error. The chain recombines TRBV7-9 with TRBJ2-1, with 8 bases aligning to TRBD2. CDR1 is SEHNR, CDR2 FQNEAQ, per germline (reference sequence). The CDR3 is made up of 12 amino acids. The CDR3 bases are TGTGCCAGCAGTTTAGCGGGGCTTGAGCAGTTCTTC. Translation gives CASSLAGLEQFF. The full variable domain, completed using reference TRBV7-9 and TRBJ2-1, is DTGVSQNPRHKITKRGQNVTFRCDPISEHNRLYWYRQTLGQGPEFLTYFQNEAQLEKSRLLSDRFSAERPKGSFSTLEIQRTEQGDSAMYLCASSLAGLEQFFGPGTRLTVL.

V usage is TRBV5-1 and J usage is TRBJ1-1, with D tentatively TRBD1 (6 bases). CDR1 is SGHRS, CDR2 YFSETQ, per germline. V was shortened by 0 bases and J by 11 bases, with 17 bases between the two germline ends. The CDR3 is 14 amino acids. CDR3 DNA sequence: TGCGCCAGCAGCTTGGGATACTCTACAGGGACCGCTTTCTTT. Translation gives CASSLGYSTGTAFF.

The chain recombines TRBV5-1 with TRBJ2-7; D perhaps matches TRBD1 (5 bases). V was pared by 4 bases and J by 5 bases, with 10 bases between. Germline V lookup: CDR1 SGHRS, CDR2 YFSETQ. This CDR3 spans 12 amino acids. The DNA for the CDR3 is TGCGCCAGCAGCCATCTAGGGGACGAGCAGTACTTC. Its protein product is CASSHLGDEQYF.

The CDR3 loop reads CASSPIYSGQVDSGANVLTF. DNA of the CDR3: TGTGCCAGCTCACCAATTTACTCGGGACAGGTCGACTCTGGGGCCAACGTCCTGACTTTC. The chain uses TRBV18 and TRBJ2-6; 8 bases agree with TRBD1. CDR3 length: 20 residues. J lost 0 bases, V lost 2 bases, and 12 bases had no gene match. The germline CDR1 and CDR2 sequences are KGHSH and LQKENI. Combining the CDR3 with reference TRBV18 and TRBJ2-6 gives the whole variable domain NAGVMQNPRHLVRRRGQEARLRCSPMKGHSHVYWYRQLPEEGLKFMVYLQKENIIDESGMPKERFSAEFPKEGPSILRIQQVVRGDSAAYFCASSPIYSGQVDSGANVLTFGAGSRLTVL.